The TCR beta chain described here comes from a study of stem cell transplantation in POMP-related autoinflammatory disease. Germline V gene sequence: CDR1 LGHNA, CDR2 YSLEER. This CDR3 is 12 amino acids long. The table came from immunoSEQ multiplex PCR; TCRdb's copy has only in-frame clones and leaves some out. The sample lists about 7,200 clones, roughly four fifths seen once, with about 4% in the top ten. On this clone: One end of the junction is discordant with germline, which a read error may explain.

The genes are TRBV4-3 and TRBJ2-5; a weak D match, TRBD1 (5 bases). Sequenced sample: a CXCR5-defined cell subset from PBMCs. The TCR comes from a human donor in good health. This CDR3 reads CASSQVNRGSNF. The CDR3 nucleotides are TGCGCCAGCAGCCAAGTCAATAGGGGCAGCAACTTC.